This TCR beta chain was observed in a study of blood T cell repertoires in COVID-19. Across the whole study: Some COVID-19 samples were acute and others convalescent; all came from the United States, Italy and Spain. PBMCs, B-cell-depleted T cells, or T cells were the source of the cDNA or gDNA that made up the material.

Per the study methods: For nucleated cells, counts were estimated from reference gene primer amplification. Clones were sequenced by immunoSEQ multiplex PCR, and TCRdb holds only the in-frame ones, with some missing. V, J and clone size derive from that table, while D and trimming were established from the DNA sequence. Of 250,000 or so clones in the sample, around 84% were seen once. Sequencing was done on a sample of peripheral blood. This sequence was found in a woman younger than 30 with acute or convalescent COVID-19.

DNA of the CDR3: TGTGCCAGCAGTCGGGTCCAGCCCTGGGAGCAGTACTTC. Protein: CASSRVQPWEQYF. The chain couples TRBV6-2 or TRBV6-3 to TRBJ2-7; D is uncertain. This CDR3 comprises 13 residues. The V gene lost 5 bases and the J gene lost 7 bases, with 15 bases spanning the gap. Germline V gene data show CDR1 as MNHEY and CDR2 as SVGEGT.